Listed below are T cell receptor beta chains from one sample, sequenced in a study of spatial heterogeneity in lung cancer. MiXCR, applied by TCRdb to the 5' RACE reads, yields one record per CDR3 protein. This sample has about 82,000 distinct CDR3 sequences, with about 12% found just once. The sample was PBMCs, taken at surgery. The receptors were sampled from a male donor with early-stage non-small cell lung cancer. Both conserved end residues are part of each CDR3. The D gene is left open where the match is weak. The size of a clone is reported for some rows only, either as once, few or many, or as a class for expanded clones.

CDR3 DNA	CDR3 protein	clone size	D gene	V gene	J gene
TGCGCCAGCAGCTTGAACGGACAGGGCGGAGAGACCCAGTACTTC	CASSLNGQGGETQYF	.	TRBD1	TRBV5-1	TRBJ2-5
TGCGCCAGCAGCGGGACCCTAGCGGGGGGGCCCAATGAGCAGTTCTTC	CASSGTLAGGPNEQFF	.	TRBD2	TRBV5-1	TRBJ2-1
TGCGCCAGCAGTTTGGAACAGGGGGCGCCTAATGAAAAACTGTTTTTT	CASSLEQGAPNEKLFF	many	TRBD1	TRBV5-1	TRBJ1-4
TGCGCCAGCAGCCAAGTGCCGTCGGAGGTGGGTGAGCAGTTCTTC	CASSQVPSEVGEQFF	many	.	TRBV4-1	TRBJ2-1
TGCAGTGCTCCTAACCAGGGAAGCAATCAGCCCCAGCATTTT	CSAPNQGSNQPQHF	many	.	TRBV20-1	TRBJ1-5
TGCAGCCCCGCGGAGGGGGCAAAAACCGGGGAGCTGTTTTTT	CSPAEGAKTGELFF	.	.	TRBV29-1	TRBJ2-2
TGTGCCTGGAGTGTAGGGCTCCTGAAGACTGAAGCTTTCTTT	CAWSVGLLKTEAFF	.	.	TRBV30	TRBJ1-1
TGTGCCAGCAGGGGGGGGCAGAACACTGAAGCTTTCTTT	CASRGGQNTEAFF	many	.	TRBV9	TRBJ1-1
TGCAGCGTAGAAAACAGGGGGCGGCACACTGAAGCTTTCTTT	CSVENRGRHTEAFF	few	TRBD1	TRBV29-1	TRBJ1-1
TGTGCCAGCAGCTTACCCCAGAACACTGAAGCTTTCTTT	CASSLPQNTEAFF	.	.	TRBV7-2	TRBJ1-1
TGTGCCAGTAGTGTACAGGGAGGCTATCAGCCCCAGCATTTT	CASSVQGGYQPQHF	few	.	TRBV19	TRBJ1-5
TGTGCCAGCAGCCAAAGGGGGAACACTGAAGCTTTCTTT	CASSQRGNTEAFF	few	.	TRBV4-2	TRBJ1-1
TGTGCCAGCAGGGACACCACGAACTATGGCTACACCTTC	CASRDTTNYGYTF	.	.	TRBV6-2/TRBV6-3	TRBJ1-2
TGTGCCAGCAGCACTCGACAGGGGTACGAGCAGTACTTC	CASSTRQGYEQYF	many	TRBD1	TRBV7-9	TRBJ2-7
TGTGCCATCAGTGAGGTGGGGCAAGAGACCCAGTACTTC	CAISEVGQETQYF	.	.	TRBV10-3	TRBJ2-5
TGCAGCGTCCCGACAGGTGGATATGGCTACACCTTC	CSVPTGGYGYTF	many	.	TRBV29-1	TRBJ1-2
TGCAGTGCTAGAGATGGGCGGACCAGGAATCACTATGGCTACACCTTC	CSARDGRTRNHYGYTF	.	.	TRBV20-1	TRBJ1-2
TGTGCCAGCAGCCCGGCCCGGGCCGAGACCGGGGAGCTGTTTTTT	CASSPARAETGELFF	.	.	TRBV3-1	TRBJ2-2
TGTGCCAGCAGTCCGCTATTAAGCAATCAGCCCCAGCATTTT	CASSPLLSNQPQHF	.	.	TRBV28	TRBJ1-5
TGTGCCAGCAGTTACCCGGACAGGGCTAATGAGCAGTTCTTC	CASSYPDRANEQFF	.	TRBD1	TRBV6-5	TRBJ2-1
TGTGCCAGCAGTTTCCAGGGTTACAATCAGCCCCAGCATTTT	CASSFQGYNQPQHF	many	.	TRBV5-6	TRBJ1-5
TGTGCCAGCAGCCAAGGCAGGGGAGCTTTCTTT	CASSQGRGAFF	.	.	TRBV3-1	TRBJ1-1
TGCAGTGCTCTAACTAGCGGCCGATTCACAGATACGCAGTATTTT	CSALTSGRFTDTQYF	.	TRBD2	TRBV20-1	TRBJ2-3
TGTGCCAGCAGCCCAGGGGCTGGCGAGCAGTACTTC	CASSPGAGEQYF	few	.	TRBV7-6	TRBJ2-7
TGTGCCAGCAGCTTATTAGGTCAGAACACTGAAGCTTTCTTT	CASSLLGQNTEAFF	few	.	TRBV7-3	TRBJ1-1
TGCAGCGTCCGGGGGGACCCTAGCTCTGGAAACACCATATATTTT	CSVRGDPSSGNTIYF	many	.	TRBV29-1	TRBJ1-3
TGTGCCAGCAGCATCGGAGGTCCCCCCTACAATGAGCAGTTCTTC	CASSIGGPPYNEQFF	.	.	TRBV14	TRBJ2-1
TGTGCCAGCAGCTCCGGGACAGGGATGGCTGGGGCCAACGTCCTGACTTTC	CASSSGTGMAGANVLTF	once	TRBD1	TRBV7-2	TRBJ2-6
TGTGCCAGCAGTTTTTCCGGGATGAACACTGAAGCTTTCTTT	CASSFSGMNTEAFF	few	.	TRBV12-3/TRBV12-4	TRBJ1-1
TGCGCCAGCAGGTACCGGGACACTAACACCGGGGAGCTGTTTTTT	CASRYRDTNTGELFF	.	.	TRBV10-2	TRBJ2-2
TGTGCCAGCAGGAGGGGACTAGCGGGATACAATGAGCAGTTCTTC	CASRRGLAGYNEQFF	.	TRBD2	TRBV6-6	TRBJ2-1
TGTGCCTGGAGTAAACGGAGGACAGCTTACGAGCAGTACTTC	CAWSKRRTAYEQYF	many	.	TRBV30	TRBJ2-7
TGTGCCAGCAGCGTAGGTTTCACAGATACGCAGTATTTT	CASSVGFTDTQYF	once	.	TRBV9	TRBJ2-3
TGCGCCAGCAGCCCGGGACTAGCGGGAGGATACGAGCAGTACTTC	CASSPGLAGGYEQYF	many	TRBD2	TRBV5-1	TRBJ2-7
TGCGCCAGCAGCACATTCAATCAGCCCCAGCATTTT	CASSTFNQPQHF	many	.	TRBV10-1	TRBJ1-5
TGCAGCGTTGGTCTAGCGGGGGAAGAGACCCAGTACTTC	CSVGLAGEETQYF	.	TRBD2	TRBV29-1	TRBJ2-5
TGCGCCAGCAGCTTTGAAGGGGTTTACACTGAAGCTTTCTTT	CASSFEGVYTEAFF	many	.	TRBV5-1	TRBJ1-1
TGCAGCGTTGAAACCTATTCATCGAACACCGGGGAGCTGTTTTTT	CSVETYSSNTGELFF	.	.	TRBV29-1	TRBJ2-2
TGTGCCAGCAGCCTCAGCGGGGGGTCAGGGGGCACAGATACGCAGTATTTT	CASSLSGGSGGTDTQYF	many	TRBD2	TRBV7-8	TRBJ2-3
TGTGCCAGTAGTATTGTCCCGGAGAACACTGAAGCTTTCTTT	CASSIVPENTEAFF	few	.	TRBV19	TRBJ1-1
TGTGCCAGCAGCTTAGGATACTTT	CASSLGYF	.	.	TRBV11-2	TRBJ2-3
TGTGCCACCAGCAGAGGGGACAGGGGGAGGACTGAAGCTTTCTTT	CATSRGDRGRTEAFF	.	TRBD1	TRBV15	TRBJ1-1
TGTGCCAGCAGCTTGGGCGATTTGCGCGAGCAGTACTTC	CASSLGDLREQYF	many	.	TRBV7-9	TRBJ2-7
TGCAGCGTTGAAGACATCTTTTACGAGCAGTACTTC	CSVEDIFYEQYF	.	.	TRBV29-1	TRBJ2-7
TGTGCCAGCAGCCTGAGACAGGGGGCCCGGCCCCAGCATTTT	CASSLRQGARPQHF	few	TRBD1	TRBV2	TRBJ1-5
TGCGCCAGCAGCTTGGACGGAGGCGCCTATGGCTACACCTTC	CASSLDGGAYGYTF	.	.	TRBV5-1	TRBJ1-2
TGTGCCAGCAGTCCCCAGGGAGGCCCATCCTACAATGAGCAGTTCTTC	CASSPQGGPSYNEQFF	.	.	TRBV28	TRBJ2-1
TGCGCCAGCAGCTTGGGGACAGACACCTACGAGCAGTACTTC	CASSLGTDTYEQYF	few	.	TRBV5-1	TRBJ2-7
TGTGCCACCAGTGATCACGCCGGGACCCACCGTGGGGCTTTCTTT	CATSDHAGTHRGAFF	.	.	TRBV24-1	TRBJ1-1
TGTGCCTGGAGACTAGCGGGGGCCTACGAGCAGTACTTC	CAWRLAGAYEQYF	.	TRBD2	TRBV30	TRBJ2-7
TGTGCCACCAGTCGATCTGGGTATACGCAGTATTTT	CATSRSGYTQYF	few	.	TRBV24-1	TRBJ2-3
TGTGCCAGCAGTTCCTGGGGACTAGCGGGAAGCTACGAGCAGTACTTC	CASSSWGLAGSYEQYF	many	TRBD2	TRBV27	TRBJ2-7
TGTGCCAGCAGCGACAGTGGAGAGACCCAGTACTTC	CASSDSGETQYF	.	.	TRBV7-9	TRBJ2-5